The 6 T cell receptor beta chains listed next were all sequenced from one sample in a study of cytomegalovirus exposure and HLA in healthy donors (dated by TCRdb to 2016 to 2017). The receptor library was made with the immunoSEQ multiplex PCR assay. A mixture of 60 forward primers for TCR Vbeta segments and 13 reverse primers for TCR Jbeta segments was used in the multiplex PCR. Imported from immuneACCESS, the table was reduced by TCRdb to in-frame sequences with V and J called. These copies leave out some clones; in studies compared against another copy, an unresolved V gene accounts for under half, and the cause of the remainder is not known. The sample table records about 180,000 clones; roughly 83% of these occur just once. The top ten clonotypes cover more than 0.85% of the sample. Sequencing input: PBMCs. The receptors were sampled from a man aged 30 to 45 in good health and CMV-seronegative.

In DNA, the CDR3 is TGTGCCAGCAGTGACGGCGGGCCGAGCACAGATACGCAGTATTTT. It is translated as CASSDGGPSTDTQYF. The rearrangement links TRBV6-1 to TRBJ2-3; a weak D match, TRBD2 (5 bases). Trimming left V 3 bases short and J 0 bases short, with 10 bases between. The CDR3 covers 15 residues. Germline V lookup: CDR1 MNHNS, CDR2 SASEGT.

V is TRBV30 and J is TRBJ1-1; a possible D gene is TRBD1 (5 bases). V lost 4 bases and J lost 1, with 16 bases in between. The CDR3 loop spans 15 amino acids. Germline CDR1 is GTSNPN and CDR2 is SVGIG (reference sequence). This CDR3 reads CAWKLNNQGNTEAFF. DNA for the CDR3: TGTGCCTGGAAACTAAATAACCAGGGGAACACTGAAGCTTTCTTT.

This chain uses TRBV9 with TRBJ2-1; the match to TRBD2 covers 10 bases. Germline CDR1 is SGDLS and CDR2 is YYNGEE. There are 18 residues in the CDR3. The V gene end was trimmed by 0 bases and the J gene end by 4 bases; junction bases not matched to a gene: 10. CDR3 sequence: CASSVGSSGRGVYNEQFF. CDR3 nucleotide sequence: TGTGCCAGCAGCGTAGGATCTAGCGGGAGAGGGGTTTACAATGAGCAGTTCTTC.

The chain recombines TRBV11-3 with TRBJ2-1, with TRBD2 matching over 10 bases. V shed 3 bases and J 8 bases; nucleotides not matched to a gene: 7. There are 15 residues in the CDR3. CDR1 is SGHNT, CDR2 YENEEA, per germline. CDR3 DNA sequence: TGTGCCAGCAGCTTGGTTAGCGGGGGGCCCGATGAGCAGTTCTTC. Protein sequence: CASSLVSGGPDEQFF.

J is TRBJ2-7 and V is TRBV7-2; 7 nucleotides match TRBD2. V dropped 5 bases and J dropped 3; count of bases not matched to a gene: 10. The CDR3 length is 15 residues. Germline CDR1 is SGHTA and CDR2 is FQGNSA. CDR3 loop: CASSPGGSGYYEQYF. The CDR3 DNA is TGTGCCAGCAGCCCCGGTGGTAGCGGGTACTACGAGCAGTACTTC.

This chain joins TRBV2 and TRBJ2-2, with 7 bases lining up with TRBD2. The CDR3 totals 16 residues. V lost 5 bases and J lost 0; bases outside the gene matches: 6. CDR1 SNHLY and CDR2 FYNNEI come from the germline V gene. The CDR3 loop reads CASSLETSTNTGELFF. CDR3 sequence (DNA): TGTGCCAGCAGTCTGGAGACTAGCACGAACACCGGGGAGCTGTTTTTT.